This TCR beta chain was documented in a study of cytomegalovirus exposure and HLA in healthy donors. Overall study results and limits: Cytomegalovirus association was assigned to 170 or so TCR beta chains.

Notes on this clone: Its antigen is unknown.

Germline CDR1 SGHRS, CDR2 YFSETQ. Trimming left V 6 bases short and J 0 bases short, with 6 bases between. This CDR3 is built from 12 residues. The PCR employed 60 Vbeta primers together with 13 Jbeta primers. In the original analysis: There were around 80 million unique TCR beta chains by a later count, and approximately 10 million of them were shared. The data were produced by immunoSEQ multiplex PCR, yet TCRdb's version contains in-frame clones alone and is incomplete. Clone size and the V and J calls come from that table; the DNA yielded D and trimming. The data contain hundreds of thousands of clones, around four fifths of them singletons.

The rearrangement uses TRBV5-1 and TRBJ2-5, with D unresolved. This sequence originates from a woman between 40 and 50 years old in good health and CMV-seronegative. Input material: PBMCs. For the CDR3, the DNA is TGCGCCAGCACCCCTAACCAAGAGACCCAGTACTTC. This encodes CASTPNQETQYF.